This T cell receptor (beta chain) was sequenced for a study of chemoradiotherapy in HPV16-positive cancers. The germline CDR1 and CDR2 sequences are SGHAT and FQNNGV. Trimming stripped 4 bases from V and 7 bases from J, with 14 bases between. The CDR3 consists of 13 residues. Clones were sequenced by immunoSEQ multiplex PCR, and TCRdb holds only the in-frame ones, with some missing. This table has 20,000 to 25,000 clones, around 87% appearing once. The TCR sequence derives from a human donor with HPV-associated anogenital cancer. The sequencing used blood, collected from a patient who underwent chemoradiotherapy. The chain combines TRBV11-2 with TRBJ2-7; D gene uncertain. This CDR3 reads CASSSGPVWEQYF. The CDR3, as DNA: TGTGCCAGCAGCTCTGGACCGGTCTGGGAGCAGTACTTC.